This T cell receptor (beta chain) was identified during a study of monozygotic twins with inflammatory bowel disease. On this clonotype: Its antigen is unidentified.

This CDR3 has 16 residues. Per germline, CDR1 SGHTA and CDR2 FQGNSA. Starting material for each TCR library was about 3.5 ug of total RNA. Each CDR3 protein gets one entry in TCRdb, which reprocessed the 5' RACE reads and gives no DNA. The sample totals under 350,000 distinct CDR3 sequences. The study, taken as a whole, reports: Clonotype sharing was lower in IBD patients than healthy twins, most markedly with disease activity. Diversity of TCRbeta measured by inverse Simpson was lower in IBD patients than in healthy co-twins.

The chain couples TRBV7-2 to TRBJ2-2. The TCR comes from a human donor with ulcerative colitis or Crohn's disease, or a healthy co-twin of an affected twin (not recorded which). The sequencing input was blood. CDR3 protein: CASSLAHISNTGELFF.